This is a list of T cell receptor beta chains from one sample in a study of blood T cell repertoires in COVID-19. TCRdb keeps only in-frame clones here, not all; method: immunoSEQ multiplex PCR. The data show 250,000 to 300,000 clones, roughly 90% seen once. Sample: peripheral blood. The receptor set was obtained from a woman aged 30 to 39 with COVID-19, enrolled during active disease. Both conserved end residues are trimmed from each CDR3. Fields, in order: V gene, J gene, CDR3 protein.

TRBV5-1	TRBJ1-4	ASSSTPTGATNEKLF
TRBV11-2	TRBJ2-2	ASSLDSGAGELF
TRBV29-1	TRBJ2-1	SVGSGGDNEQF
TRBV5-1	TRBJ2-5	ASSASSSETQY
TRBV5-4	TRBJ2-1	ASSFGTAAYNEQF
TRBV19	TRBJ1-2	ASSADLGIPGYT
TRBV4-1	TRBJ2-3	ASSPGSTRADTQY
TRBV7-2	TRBJ2-7	ASSSLGGGAREQY
TRBV18	TRBJ2-3	ASSPRDSSTDTQY
TRBV29-1	TRBJ2-5	SVGRQIQETQY
TRBV11-2	TRBJ2-7	ASSVKFLGILDQNYEQY
TRBV21-1	TRBJ2-1	ASSISLTDYNEQF